The 32 T cell receptor beta chains listed next were all sequenced from one sample in a study of CD8 T cells in ankylosing spondylitis. TCRdb independently ran MiXCR on the 5' RACE reads; one entry per CDR3 protein. The sample yields approximately 260,000 distinct CDR3 sequences, approximately 20% seen once. The sequencing input was blood, either unsorted or a sorted T cell fraction (not recorded which). The receptors were sampled from a male donor with ankylosing spondylitis or in good health (not recorded which).

This clonotype was picked up many times. The V gene is TRBV12-3 or TRBV12-4, the J gene TRBJ2-2, with D perhaps TRBD1 (6 bases). CDR3 size: 13 residues. The V and J ends lost 11 bases and 2 bases respectively, with 12 bases between them. The CDR3 loop reads CAQADRNTGELFF. The DNA for the CDR3 is TGTGCCCAGGCGGACAGAAACACCGGGGAGCTGTTTTTT.

This clonotype was counted only a few times. CDR3 in DNA: TGTGCCAGCAGTTTGAGGGAAGGCAAAAACATTCAGTACTTC. The encoded protein is CASSLREGKNIQYF. The chain has TRBV12-3 or TRBV12-4 and TRBJ2-4; a weak D match, TRBD2 (5 bases). CDR3 length: 14 residues. Trimming stripped 3 bases from V and 3 bases from J, with 9 bases between.

This clonotype was detected only a few times. This chain uses TRBV5-1 with TRBJ1-1; no reliable D call. The germline V gene encodes CDR1 SGHRS and CDR2 YFSETQ. V lost 4 bases, J lost 4 bases, and 11 bases lay in between. This CDR3 contains 13 residues. Written as DNA, the CDR3 is TGCGCCAGCAGCCCACTCGTAAGCACTGAAGCTTTCTTT. This codes for CASSPLVSTEAFF.

This clonotype was counted at least ten times. This chain connects TRBV29-1 to TRBJ2-7; D possibly corresponds to TRBD2 (5 bases). V was trimmed by 2 bases and J by 4 bases, leaving 15 bases between them. CDR1 and CDR2 (germline): SQVTM, ANQGSEA. This CDR3 is built from 14 residues. The CDR3 spells CSVELDSPYYEQYF. The CDR3 region has the DNA TGCAGCGTTGAATTGGACTCACCGTATTACGAGCAGTACTTC.

This clonotype came up once. V is TRBV3-1 and J is TRBJ1-5; 11 bases are shared with TRBD1. The CDR3 is made up of 15 amino acids. Germline CDR1 and CDR2: LGHDT and YNNKEL (reference sequence). V gave up 4 bases and J gave up 2 bases; unmatched junction bases: 1. The CDR3 bases are TGTGCCAGCAGCCGGGGACAGGGGGGCAATCAGCCCCAGCATTTT. Its translation: CASSRGQGGNQPQHF.

J is TRBJ2-1 and V is TRBV7-6; a possible D gene is TRBD1 (5 bases). The CDR3 loop spans 13 amino acids. Trimming shortened V by 5 bases and J by 4 bases, and 9 bases separated the two germline ends. Germline assignment: CDR1 SGHVS and CDR2 FNYEAQ. CDR3 loop: CASSPQGYNEQFF. The CDR3 region has the DNA TGTGCCAGCAGCCCGCAGGGTTACAATGAGCAGTTCTTC.

The rearrangement joins TRBV9 to TRBJ1-2; D ambiguous. CDR1 SGDLS and CDR2 YYNGEE come from the germline V gene. Trimming pared 0 bases from V and 6 bases from J, leaving 12 bases between. CDR3 length: 14 amino acids. The CDR3 loop reads CASSVVDLVDGYTF. CDR3 nucleotides: TGTGCCAGCAGCGTAGTGGACCTAGTCGATGGCTACACCTTC.

This clonotype was recorded a few times. J is TRBJ2-5 and V is TRBV7-6; the match to TRBD2 covers 12 bases. Germline loops: CDR1 SGHVS, CDR2 FNYEAQ. CDR3 length equals 16 residues. Germline trimming cut 3 bases from V and 5 bases from J; bases unmatched to any gene: 7. The CDR3 nucleotides are TGTGCCAGCAGCTTCTCCCTAGCGGGAGGGCGTGAGACCCAGTACTTC. Protein sequence: CASSFSLAGGRETQYF.

The V gene is TRBV20-1, the J gene TRBJ2-7, with a weak D call TRBD2 (5 bases). This CDR3 is 14 amino acids long. The ends were cut back, 5 bases at V and 5 bases at J, with 19 bases in the middle. Germline lookup yields CDR1 DFQATT and CDR2 SNEGSKA (reference sequence). CDR3: CSAVGGQPGDEQYF. The CDR3 nucleotides are TGCAGTGCTGTAGGCGGGCAGCCTGGAGACGAGCAGTACTTC.

This clonotype was recorded a few times. The chain uses TRBV27 and TRBJ2-3; D gene ambiguous. The ends were cut back, 6 bases at V and 6 bases at J, with 22 bases in the middle. In germline, CDR1 is MNHEY, CDR2 SMNVEV (reference sequence). This CDR3 comprises 16 residues. The CDR3 loop reads CASSTTGTLDYDTQYF. In nucleotides, the CDR3 is TGTGCCAGCAGCACTACCGGCACCCTCGATTATGATACGCAGTATTTT.

Many counts were recorded for this clonotype. The CDR3: CASSQGEANEGPDTQYF. The CDR3 DNA follows: TGCGCCAGCAGCCAAGGAGAGGCCAACGAAGGGCCAGATACGCAGTATTTT. The chain has TRBV4-1 and TRBJ2-3; no firm D call. The length of the CDR3 is 17 residues. V shed 1 base and J shed 4 bases, with 18 bases lying between them. CDR1 and CDR2 from the germline V gene are MGHRA and YSYEKL.

This clonotype was counted a few times. CDR3: CSARREFQETQYF. The CDR3, as DNA: TGCAGCGCCAGAAGAGAGTTTCAAGAGACCCAGTACTTC. The V gene is TRBV29-1, the J gene TRBJ2-5; no definite D call. The V and J ends lost 7 bases and 2 bases respectively, with 14 bases between them. The CDR3 loop spans 13 amino acids. CDR1 and CDR2 (germline): SQVTM, ANQGSEA.

The chain recombines TRBV2 with TRBJ2-3; D possibly corresponds to TRBD2 (5 bases). CDR1 SNHLY and CDR2 FYNNEI come from the germline V gene. The germline V and J ends were trimmed by 0 bases and 4 bases, with 17 bases remaining between them. CDR3 length: 17 amino acids. The CDR3 sequence: CASSEAPWEYPSDTQYF. In nucleotides, the CDR3 is TGTGCCAGCAGTGAAGCGCCGTGGGAGTATCCTTCAGATACGCAGTATTTT.

This clonotype was observed many times. The chain employs TRBV4-3 and TRBJ2-2; the match to TRBD2 covers 10 bases. The CDR3 covers 20 residues. Germline-derived CDR1 and CDR2 are LGHNA and YSLEER. Trimming removed 0 bases from V and 5 bases from J; junction bases left unmatched: 15. The CDR3 DNA follows: TGCGCCAGCAGCCAAGAACGACAGGACGGAGCGGGAGGGAGAACCGGGGAGCTGTTTTTT. Translation: CASSQERQDGAGGRTGELFF.

The sample holds many counts of this clonotype. The chain couples TRBV29-1 to TRBJ1-1; D remains ambiguous. V lost 0 bases to trimming and J lost 1 base, with 3 bases between them. Germline CDR1 and CDR2: SQVTM and ANQGSEA. This CDR3 contains 12 residues. CDR3 residues: CSVEDKNTEAFF. The CDR3 DNA follows: TGCAGCGTTGAAGACAAGAACACTGAAGCTTTCTTT.

This clonotype was counted only a few times. V and J are TRBV5-6 and TRBJ2-7; D not resolved. V gave up 3 bases and J gave up 2 bases, with 21 bases separating them. Germline V gene data show CDR1 as SGHDT and CDR2 as YYEEEE. The CDR3 is made up of 17 amino acids. The CDR3 DNA sequence: TGTGCCAGCAGCTCACAACCTCCCGGCGCAAGAACCTACGAGCAGTACTTC. This sequence encodes CASSSQPPGARTYEQYF.

The V and J genes are TRBV12-3 or TRBV12-4 and TRBJ2-5; weak D call: TRBD2 (5 bases). The CDR3 extends over 13 amino acids. V was clipped by 3 bases and J by 5 bases, with 10 bases between them. CDR3 sequence: CASSFRGGETQYF. For the CDR3, the DNA is TGTGCCAGCAGTTTTCGGGGTGGGGAGACCCAGTACTTC.

This clonotype occurred a few times. The V gene is TRBV12-3 or TRBV12-4, the J gene TRBJ2-2; D is possibly TRBD1 (5 bases). Between the trimmed V and J ends, which lost 6 bases and 6 bases, there was a span of 17 bases. The CDR3 is 15 amino acids. CDR3 DNA: TGTGCCAGCAGGATACCCGACCAGGGTTCCGGGGAGCTGTTTTTT. Amino acid sequence: CASRIPDQGSGELFF.

This clonotype showed up just a few times. The chain is built from TRBV7-3 and TRBJ2-3; 7 bases map to TRBD1. The ends lost 1 base at V and 2 bases at J; junction bases unmatched: 15. From germline, CDR1 is SGHTA and CDR2 FQGTGA. There are 19 residues in the CDR3. The CDR3 DNA reads as TGTGCCAGCAGCTTAAAAGGGGGCGGCGAAGTGGGCTTCACAGATACGCAGTATTTT. It encodes CASSLKGGGEVGFTDTQYF.

This clonotype was seen repeatedly, ten times or more. V usage is TRBV29-1 and J usage is TRBJ2-2; weak D call: TRBD2 (6 bases). The length of the CDR3 is 16 residues. Trimming pared 4 bases from V and 0 bases from J, leaving 15 bases between. Germline assignment: CDR1 SQVTM and CDR2 ANQGSEA. The DNA of the CDR3 is TGCAGCGTTGGCGGGGTCGGGAGCTCGAACACCGGGGAGCTGTTTTTT. The encoded protein is CSVGGVGSSNTGELFF.

This clonotype was seen only once. The chain carries TRBV27 and TRBJ1-2; 7 nucleotides line up with TRBD1. Germline V gene sequence: CDR1 MNHEY, CDR2 SMNVEV (reference sequence). The J segment lost 2 bases and the V segment lost 3 bases, leaving 6 bases of the junction unmatched. The CDR3 loop spans 15 amino acids. CDR3: CASSLLGQTNYGYTF. CDR3 in DNA: TGTGCCAGCAGTTTGCTGGGACAGACAAACTATGGCTACACCTTC.

The genes are TRBV6-2 or TRBV6-3 and TRBJ2-5, with 8 nucleotides matching TRBD1. Germline lookup yields CDR1 MNHEY and CDR2 SVGEGT. The CDR3 runs to 14 residues. The V gene end was trimmed by 6 bases and the J gene end by 4 bases; junction bases not matched to a gene: 7. The DNA for the CDR3 is TGTGCCAGCAGCTTTGACAGGGGAATAGAGACCCAGTACTTC. This gives the protein CASSFDRGIETQYF.

This clonotype has just a few counts. CDR3 coding DNA: TGTGCCAGCAGCCCGGGACAGGGGTCGAATGAGCAGTTCTTC. Residues: CASSPGQGSNEQFF. The genes are TRBV5-5 and TRBJ2-1; 10 nucleotides line up with TRBD1. The CDR3 sequence is 14 residues long. V was clipped by 4 bases and J by 7 bases; unmatched bases: 5. Germline-derived CDR1 and CDR2 are SGHKS and YYEKEE (reference sequence).

This clonotype was counted many times. The CDR3, as DNA: TGCGCCAGCAGCCAAGCTCCGGAGAGCACAGATACGCAGTATTTT. Protein product: CASSQAPESTDTQYF. The J gene is TRBJ2-3, the V gene TRBV4-1; no reliable D call. The V gene lost 1 base and the J gene lost 0 bases, with 8 bases spanning the gap. CDR1 and CDR2 (germline): MGHRA, YSYEKL. The CDR3 covers 15 residues.

This clonotype was seen more than once but under ten times. J is TRBJ1-2 and V is TRBV11-2, with D possibly TRBD1 on 5 matching bases. The CDR3 totals 15 residues. Germline V lookup: CDR1 SGHAT, CDR2 FQNNGV. Trimming stripped 1 base from V and 4 bases from J, with 13 bases between. CDR3 protein: CASSLGGPASYGYTF. The CDR3 region has the DNA TGTGCCAGCAGCTTAGGGGGCCCGGCGAGCTATGGCTACACCTTC.

This clonotype was seen at least ten times. The chain combines TRBV7-8 with TRBJ2-5; D gene ambiguous. Deletions cut 3 bases from V and 7 bases from J, with 6 bases between. The CDR3 runs to 11 residues. Per germline, CDR1 SGHVS and CDR2 FQNEAQ. CDR3: CASSLGGTQYF. The CDR3 coding sequence is TGTGCCAGCAGCTTGGGCGGGACCCAGTACTTC.

This clonotype was recorded a few times. The chain carries TRBV24-1 and TRBJ2-2, with 7 bases that match TRBD2. With 9 bases clipped from V and 6 bases from J, the junction kept 12 bases outside the gene matches. This CDR3 comprises 15 residues. Germline CDR1 is KGHDR and CDR2 is SFDVKD. The CDR3 here is CATSLAHGSPGELFF. In nucleotides, the CDR3 is TGTGCCACCTCACTAGCGCACGGTTCACCCGGGGAGCTGTTTTTT.

The chain joins TRBV27 to TRBJ1-5; D remains unclear. The V end was cut by 8 bases, the J end by 4 bases, with 15 bases between. CDR3 length: 14 residues. Germline CDR1 reads MNHEY; CDR2 reads SMNVEV (reference sequence). The CDR3 is CASGEGVRNQPQHF. CDR3 nucleotides: TGTGCCAGCGGGGAGGGAGTTAGGAATCAGCCCCAGCATTTT.

In its sample, this clonotype was seen a few times. The chain links TRBV20-1 to TRBJ2-7; D might be TRBD1 (5 bases). V dropped 3 bases and J dropped 3 bases, with 15 bases sitting between them. The CDR3 is made up of 14 amino acids. Germline CDR1 DFQATT, CDR2 SNEGSKA (reference sequence). In DNA, the CDR3 is TGCAGTGCTAGGAGTCCAGGGTTGGACTACGAGCAGTACTTC. This gives the protein CSARSPGLDYEQYF.

This chain connects TRBV4-3 to TRBJ2-7; 8 nucleotides align to TRBD1. V trimming: 3 bases; J trimming: 3 bases; junction bases outside the gene matches: 7. The CDR3 consists of 15 residues. CDR1 and CDR2 (germline): LGHNA, YSLEER. Written as DNA, the CDR3 is TGCGCCAGCAGCCAGAAACAGGGGGTTTTCTACGAGCAGTACTTC. Translating it yields CASSQKQGVFYEQYF.

The chain uses TRBV11-2 and TRBJ2-1; D gene unclear. V was clipped by 6 bases and J by 6 bases, with 9 bases between them. CDR1 is SGHAT, CDR2 FQNNGV, per germline. This CDR3 contains 12 residues. Here the CDR3 reads CASRTLSNEQFF. The CDR3 nucleotides read TGTGCCAGCAGAACCCTATCCAATGAGCAGTTCTTC. The complete variable domain, with remaining parts taken from reference TRBV11-2 and TRBJ2-1, reads EAGVAQSPRYKIIEKRQSVAFWCNPISGHATLYWYQQILGQGPKLLIQFQNNGVVDDSQLPKDRFSAERLKGVDSTLKIQPAKLEDSAVYLCASRTLSNEQFFGPGTRLTVL.

Details on this clonotype: A much larger clone is a single base away; this may be a read error. This CDR3 reads CASKGGGAEAFF. As DNA, the CDR3 is TGCGCCAGCAAAGGGGGCGGGGCTGAAGCTTTCTTT. The chain couples TRBV5-1 to TRBJ1-1; 7 bases align to TRBD1. V lost 6 bases, J lost 6 bases, and 5 bases stayed unmatched. The CDR3 runs to 12 residues. The V gene's germline CDR1 is SGHRS and CDR2 YFSETQ. Filled out from reference TRBV5-1 and TRBJ1-1, the complete variable domain reads KAGVTQTPRYLIKTRGQQVTLSCSPISGHRSVSWYQQTPGQGLQFLFEYFSETQRNKGNFPGRFSGRQFSNSRSEMNVSTLELGDSALYLCASKGGGAEAFFGQGTRLTVV.